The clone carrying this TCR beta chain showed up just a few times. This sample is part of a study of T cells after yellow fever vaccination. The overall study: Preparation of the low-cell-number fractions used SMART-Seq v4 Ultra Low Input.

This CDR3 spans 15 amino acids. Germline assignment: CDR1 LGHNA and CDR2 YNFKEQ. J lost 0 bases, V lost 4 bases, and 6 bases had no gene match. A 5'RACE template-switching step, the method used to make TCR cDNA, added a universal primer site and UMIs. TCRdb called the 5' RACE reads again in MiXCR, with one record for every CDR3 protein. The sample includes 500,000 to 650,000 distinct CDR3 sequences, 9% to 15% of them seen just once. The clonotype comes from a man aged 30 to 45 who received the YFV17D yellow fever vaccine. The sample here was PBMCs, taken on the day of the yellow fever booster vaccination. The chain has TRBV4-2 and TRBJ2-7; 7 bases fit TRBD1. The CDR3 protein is CASSLDRESSYEQYF. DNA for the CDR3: TGTGCCAGCAGCCTAGACAGGGAGAGCTCCTACGAGCAGTACTTC.